The 14 T cell receptor beta chains below were found in one sample sequenced in a study of metastatic and nonmetastatic thyroid tumors (TCRdb year 2020). None of the patients had been given any treatment before thyroid surgery. Library construction relied on PCR. Sequenced on an Illumina HiSeq 4000. The raw public reads went through TCRdb reprocessing: fastp at Q25, MiXCR clone calling, in-frame beta chains kept. This sample holds approximately 7,900 clones; approximately 25% were observed only once. 5% to 6.5% of the sample rests with the top ten. What was sequenced was adjacent normal tissue. These receptors were collected from a female donor with papillary thyroid cancer or a benign thyroid nodule (not recorded which). Some clones in this sample may be carry-over from other donors' samples.

This clone rates as medium-sized. This chain uses TRBV5-5 with TRBJ2-2; 7 nucleotides agree with TRBD1. Germline V gene lookup returns CDR1 SGHKS and CDR2 YYEKEE (reference sequence). After removal of 9 bases from V and 0 bases from J, the junction contained 11 bases not matched to a gene. This CDR3 is 16 amino acids long. The CDR3 loop reads CATQLRTGANTGELFF. The CDR3 DNA is TGTGCCACCCAGCTACGGACAGGAGCGAACACCGGGGAGCTGTTTTTT. Filled out from reference TRBV5-5 and TRBJ2-2, the complete variable domain reads DAGVTQSPTHLIKTRGQQVTLRCSPISGHKSVSWYQQVLGQGPQFIFQYYEKEERGRGNFPDRFSARQFPNYSSELNVNALLLGDSALYLCATQLRTGANTGELFFGEGSRLTVL.

Turning to this clone: The germline gene is not matched at one end of the junction; a read error may be the cause. J is TRBJ2-3 and V is TRBV7-7; tentative D call: TRBD2 (7 bases). Germline V gene sequence: CDR1 SSHAT, CDR2 FNYEAQ (reference sequence). This CDR3 has 15 amino acids. The CDR3 loop reads CASSQLGGAADTQYF. The CDR3 coding sequence is TGTGCTAGCAGCCAACTAGGGGGGGCGGCAGATACGCAGTATTTT.

This CDR3 is CASTDGWGRNNSPLHF. The CDR3 DNA reads as TGTGCCAGCACTGATGGATGGGGTCGGAATAATTCACCCCTCCACTTT. The rearrangement joins TRBV2 to TRBJ1-6; D remains ambiguous. The CDR3 length is 16 residues. V shed 7 bases and J shed 5 bases, with 18 bases lying between them. Germline CDR1 and CDR2: SNHLY and FYNNEI.

In this sample, this clone turned up a few times. The rearrangement links TRBV20-1 to TRBJ2-7; 7 bases fit TRBD1. This CDR3 comprises 14 residues. Germline CDR1 and CDR2: DFQATT and SNEGSKA (reference sequence). The V gene end was trimmed by 5 bases and the J gene end by 3 bases; junction bases not matched to a gene: 10. CDR3 region: CSASETGPRYEQYF. CDR3 DNA sequence: TGCAGTGCTTCAGAGACAGGGCCTCGCTACGAGCAGTACTTC.

By share of the sample, this clone is medium-sized. J is TRBJ1-6 and V is TRBV5-6; 9 nucleotides match TRBD1. The CDR3 loop spans 16 amino acids. In germline, CDR1 is SGHDT, CDR2 YYEEEE. The junction had 10 bases not matched to a gene; V was cut back by 2 bases and J by 10 bases. As DNA, the CDR3 is TGTGCCAGCAGCTTTACCCGGACAGGGGAAAGCTCACCCCTCCACTTT. This encodes CASSFTRTGESSPLHF.

The table lists this clone with a few counts. This chain connects TRBV19 to TRBJ2-1; D may correspond to TRBD1 or TRBD2 (5 bases each). There are 15 residues in the CDR3. V lost 4 bases to trimming and J lost 7 bases, with 17 bases between them. From germline, CDR1 is LNHDA and CDR2 SQIVND (reference sequence). In nucleotides, the CDR3 is TGTGCCAGTAGTAGGGAGTGGGCAGGGAATAATGAGCAGTTCTTC. This sequence encodes CASSREWAGNNEQFF.

The chain combines TRBV11-2 with TRBJ1-6; D is unresolved. CDR1 and CDR2 (germline): SGHAT, FQNNGV. The CDR3 is 15 amino acids. Trimming took 4 bases from V and 10 from J, leaving 17 bases between them. CDR3 in DNA: TGTGCCAGCAGCTCCGAGGGCGGGTCGGGATCACCCCTCCACTTT. Protein: CASSSEGGSGSPLHF.

This clone was counted a few times. The chain uses TRBV12-5 and TRBJ2-5; D is uncertain. This CDR3 comprises 13 residues. V shed 0 bases and J shed 6 bases, with 8 bases lying between them. Per germline, CDR1 LGHNT and CDR2 FRNRAP. CDR3 region: CASGLVTDKTQYF. The DNA for the CDR3 is TGTGCTAGTGGTTTGGTAACAGACAAGACCCAGTACTTC.

By share, this clone ranks as medium-sized. This chain connects TRBV7-2 to TRBJ2-4, with D maybe TRBD1 (5 bases). V dropped 2 bases and J dropped 7 bases, with 6 bases sitting between them. The CDR3 is 12 residues long. CDR1 and CDR2 (germline): SGHTA, FQGNSA. CDR3 DNA sequence: TGTGCCAGCAGCTTAAACAGGAACATTCAGTACTTC. This translates into CASSLNRNIQYF.

The chain is built from TRBV11-2 and TRBJ2-2, with 9 bases that match TRBD1. Germline V gene data show CDR1 as SGHAT and CDR2 as FQNNGV. The V gene end was trimmed by 3 bases and the J gene end by 1 base; junction bases not matched to a gene: 3. This CDR3 contains 16 residues. CDR3 sequence: CASSLGGQGNTGELFF. The CDR3 coding sequence is TGTGCCAGCAGCTTGGGGGGACAGGGGAACACCGGGGAGCTGTTTTTT.

This clone occurred many times. This sequence may be a read error, since a much larger clone differs from it by one base. This chain links TRBV5-4 with TRBJ2-7; 8 bases are shared with TRBD2. Germline V gene data show CDR1 as SGHNT and CDR2 as YYREEE (reference sequence). This CDR3 spans 15 amino acids. CDR3 nucleotide sequence: TGTGCCAGCTGCTTGGCCGGGGGGGCAGGGCGGGAGCAGTACTTC. Translation gives CASCLAGGAGREQYF.

V usage is TRBV30 and J usage is TRBJ2-7, with TRBD2 as a possible D gene (5 bases). Germline V gene data show CDR1 as GTSNPN and CDR2 as SVGIG (reference sequence). Between the trimmed V and J ends, which lost 1 base and 7 bases, there was a span of 11 bases. There are 12 residues in the CDR3. Here the CDR3 reads CAWSAWSGEQYF. CDR3 DNA sequence: TGTGCCTGGAGTGCATGGTCGGGGGAGCAGTACTTC.

This clone is medium-sized (0.01 to 0.1%) by share. V and J are TRBV7-2 and TRBJ1-2; no firm D call. The V and J ends lost 5 bases and 12 bases respectively, with 19 bases between them. The CDR3 has 13 amino acids. CDR1 SGHTA and CDR2 FQGNSA come from the germline V gene. CDR3 bases: TGTGCCAGCAGCGCCTATTTAGAGGACCTCGACACCTTC. The encoded protein is CASSAYLEDLDTF.

The CDR3, as DNA: TGTGCCAGCAGCGGAAGCCGAAGGGGGTCCTACGAGCAGTACTTC. Translating it yields CASSGSRRGSYEQYF. The chain couples TRBV9 to TRBJ2-7; a weak D match, TRBD1 (6 bases). The germline V and J ends were trimmed by 3 bases and 1 base, with 14 bases remaining between them. Germline assignment: CDR1 SGDLS and CDR2 YYNGEE. The CDR3 contains 15 residues.